The T cell receptor (beta chain) described here comes from a study of T cell repertoires in cytomegalovirus infection. This clonotype was observed a handful of times. The antigen is not known. Overall study results and limits: Predominance within the ex vivo response was attributable to HLA-C-restricted CMV-specific TCR beta clonotypes.

V lost 5 bases and J lost 9, with 8 bases in between. The CDR3 loop spans 11 amino acids. CDR1 and CDR2 from the germline V gene are SEHNR and FQNEAQ (reference sequence). Via MiXCR, TCRdb re-called the reads, giving one row per CDR3 protein. The sample contains around 130,000 distinct CDR3 sequences, roughly 9% of which appear only once. Sequenced material: PBMCs. The origin of this receptor is a human donor in good health (CMV status not recorded). Some clones in this sample may be carry-over from other donors' samples. This sequence joins TRBV7-9 and TRBJ2-1; D is unclear. CDR3 sequence (DNA): TGTGCCAGCAGCCCCTTGGGTGAGCAGTTCTTC. This translates into CASSPLGEQFF.